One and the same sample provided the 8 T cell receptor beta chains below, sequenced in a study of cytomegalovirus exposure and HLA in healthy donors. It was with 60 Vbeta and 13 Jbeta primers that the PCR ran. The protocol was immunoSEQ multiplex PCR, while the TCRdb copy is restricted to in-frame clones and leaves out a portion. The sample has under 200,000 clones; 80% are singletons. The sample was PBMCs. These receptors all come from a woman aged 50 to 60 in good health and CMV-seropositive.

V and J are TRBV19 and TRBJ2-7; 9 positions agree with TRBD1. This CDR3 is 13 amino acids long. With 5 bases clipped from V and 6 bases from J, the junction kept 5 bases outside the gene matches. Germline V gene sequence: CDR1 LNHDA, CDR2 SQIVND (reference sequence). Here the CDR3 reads CASSLKTGGEQYF. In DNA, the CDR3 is TGTGCCAGTAGTCTAAAGACAGGGGGCGAGCAGTACTTC. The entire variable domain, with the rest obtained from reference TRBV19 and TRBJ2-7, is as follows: DGGITQSPKYLFRKEGQNVTLSCEQNLNHDAMYWYRQDPGQGLRLIYYSQIVNDFQKGDIAEGYSVSREKKESFPLTVTSAQKNPTAFYLCASSLKTGGEQYFGPGTRLTVT.

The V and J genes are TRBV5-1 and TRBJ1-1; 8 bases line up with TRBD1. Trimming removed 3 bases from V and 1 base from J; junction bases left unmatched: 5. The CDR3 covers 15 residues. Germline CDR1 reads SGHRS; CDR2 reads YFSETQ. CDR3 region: CASSSYGQGNTEAFF. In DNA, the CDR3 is TGCGCCAGCAGCTCCTATGGACAGGGGAACACTGAAGCTTTCTTT. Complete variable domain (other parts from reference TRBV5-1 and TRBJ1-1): KAGVTQTPRYLIKTRGQQVTLSCSPISGHRSVSWYQQTPGQGLQFLFEYFSETQRNKGNFPGRFSGRQFSNSRSEMNVSTLELGDSALYLCASSSYGQGNTEAFFGQGTRLTVV.

The CDR3: CASSIDRRAGYTF. Written as DNA, the CDR3 is TGTGCCAGTAGTATAGATCGCAGGGCTGGCTACACCTTC. The gene calls are TRBV19 and TRBJ1-2; tentatively, D is TRBD1 (5 bases). CDR1 is LNHDA and CDR2 is SQIVND in the germline V gene (reference sequence). The length of the CDR3 is 13 residues. The ends were cut back, 0 bases at V and 7 bases at J, with 9 bases in the middle.

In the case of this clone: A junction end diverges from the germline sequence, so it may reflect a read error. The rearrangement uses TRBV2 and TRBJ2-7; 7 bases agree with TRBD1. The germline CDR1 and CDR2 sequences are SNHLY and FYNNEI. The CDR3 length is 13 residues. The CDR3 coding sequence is TGTGCCAGCATCGCAGGGGGTTCCTCCGAGCAGTACTTC. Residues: CASIAGGSSEQYF.

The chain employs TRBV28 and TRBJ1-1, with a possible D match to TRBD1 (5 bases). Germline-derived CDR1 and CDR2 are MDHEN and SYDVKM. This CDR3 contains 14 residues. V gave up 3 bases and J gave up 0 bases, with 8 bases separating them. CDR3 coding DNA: TGTGCCAGCAGTTTGGGGGGGGTGAACACTGAAGCTTTCTTT. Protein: CASSLGGVNTEAFF.

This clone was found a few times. This CDR3 is CASGIAYEQYF. The CDR3 DNA reads as TGTGCCAGCGGTATAGCGTACGAGCAGTACTTC. The chain combines TRBV2 with TRBJ2-7; D perhaps matches TRBD2 (5 bases). The germline CDR1 and CDR2 sequences are SNHLY and FYNNEI. CDR3 size: 11 residues. V was clipped by 8 bases and J by 4 bases, with 9 bases between them.

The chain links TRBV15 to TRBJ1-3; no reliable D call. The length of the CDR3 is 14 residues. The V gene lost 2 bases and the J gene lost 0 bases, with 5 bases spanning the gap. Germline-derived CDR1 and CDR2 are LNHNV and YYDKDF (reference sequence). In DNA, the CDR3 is TGTGCCACCAGCAGACAAAACTCTGGAAACACCATATATTTT. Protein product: CATSRQNSGNTIYF. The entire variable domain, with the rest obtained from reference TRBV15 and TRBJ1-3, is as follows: DAMVIQNPRYQVTQFGKPVTLSCSQTLNHNVMYWYQQKSSQAPKLLFHYYDKDFNNEADTPDNFQSRRPNTSFCFLDIRSPGLGDTAMYLCATSRQNSGNTIYFGEGSWLTVV.

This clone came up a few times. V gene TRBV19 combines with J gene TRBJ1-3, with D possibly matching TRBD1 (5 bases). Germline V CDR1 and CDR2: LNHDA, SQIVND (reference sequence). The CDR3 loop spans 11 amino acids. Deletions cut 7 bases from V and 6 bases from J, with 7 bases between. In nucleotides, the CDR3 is TGTGCCAGTACCAGGGAAAACACCATATATTTT. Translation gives CASTRENTIYF.